These T cell receptor beta chains were read from a single sample in a study of T cells in localized non-small cell lung cancer. Assay used: immunoSEQ multiplex PCR; TCRdb lists only in-frame clones, some missing. The repertoire includes 30,000 to 50,000 clones, around 75% of them detected once, and less than 45% sits in the top ten. Material: PBMCs, obtained before any cancer treatment. These receptors originate from a woman aged 35-75 years with stage II squamous cell lung carcinoma. Each CDR3 is given with its conserved first and last residue. Each record gives: J gene, CDR3 length, V gene, D gene, clone size, CDR3 protein, CDR3 DNA. D genes are given only for firm matches. Clone size is given for some rows only: seen once, a few or many times, or a class if the clone is expanded.

J gene: TRBJ2-2; CDR3 length: 18; V gene: TRBV7-9; D gene: TRBD2; clone size: -; CDR3 protein: CASSPGLAGVGGTGELFF; CDR3 DNA: TGTGCCAGCAGCCCCGGACTAGCGGGAGTAGGGGGCACCGGGGAGCTGTTTTTT
J gene: TRBJ2-1; CDR3 length: 15; V gene: TRBV19; D gene: -; clone size: once; CDR3 protein: CASRMYVGGGDEQFF; CDR3 DNA: TGTGCCAGTAGGATGTACGTAGGAGGGGGCGATGAGCAGTTCTTC
J gene: TRBJ1-3; CDR3 length: 13; V gene: TRBV11-2; D gene: -; clone size: once; CDR3 protein: CASSKNEGNTIYF; CDR3 DNA: TGTGCCAGCAGCAAAAACGAGGGGAACACCATATATTTT
J gene: TRBJ2-2; CDR3 length: 14; V gene: TRBV9; D gene: -; clone size: -; CDR3 protein: CASSVEWYTGELFF; CDR3 DNA: TGTGCCAGCAGCGTAGAATGGTACACCGGGGAGCTGTTTTTT
J gene: TRBJ2-1; CDR3 length: 12; V gene: TRBV10-3; D gene: -; clone size: -; CDR3 protein: CAINGGPNEQFF; CDR3 DNA: TGTGCCATCAACGGGGGGCCTAATGAGCAGTTCTTC
J gene: TRBJ2-3; CDR3 length: 14; V gene: TRBV7-9; D gene: -; clone size: -; CDR3 protein: CASSQSSGIDTQYF; CDR3 DNA: TGTGCCAGCAGCCAGAGTTCAGGGATAGATACGCAGTATTTT
J gene: TRBJ2-5; CDR3 length: 16; V gene: TRBV6-6; D gene: TRBD1; clone size: -; CDR3 protein: CASSYLPTGIVETQYF; CDR3 DNA: TGTGCCAGCAGTTACCTTCCGACAGGGATTGTTGAGACCCAGTACTTC
J gene: TRBJ2-3; CDR3 length: 14; V gene: TRBV6-1; D gene: TRBD2; clone size: -; CDR3 protein: CASSRLAGLYTQYF; CDR3 DNA: TGTGCCAGCAGTCGACTAGCGGGACTATATACGCAGTATTTT
J gene: TRBJ2-2; CDR3 length: 15; V gene: TRBV7-9; D gene: -; clone size: -; CDR3 protein: CASSLRGQGTGELFF; CDR3 DNA: TGTGCCAGCAGCTTACGGGGGCAGGGCACCGGGGAGCTGTTTTTT
J gene: TRBJ2-1; CDR3 length: 14; V gene: TRBV14; D gene: -; clone size: -; CDR3 protein: CASSPRTGDNEQFF; CDR3 DNA: TGTGCCAGCAGCCCCCGGACTGGTGACAATGAGCAGTTCTTC
J gene: TRBJ1-4; CDR3 length: 14; V gene: TRBV5-1; D gene: TRBD1; clone size: -; CDR3 protein: CASSSQGVGEKLFF; CDR3 DNA: TGCGCCAGCAGTTCGCAGGGGGTTGGTGAAAAACTGTTTTTT
J gene: TRBJ1-1; CDR3 length: 14; V gene: TRBV18; D gene: -; clone size: -; CDR3 protein: CASSPPAGNTEAFF; CDR3 DNA: TGTGCCAGCTCACCACCGGCGGGAAACACTGAAGCTTTCTTT
J gene: TRBJ1-2; CDR3 length: 12; V gene: TRBV7-6; D gene: TRBD1; clone size: -; CDR3 protein: CASSRQGYGYTF; CDR3 DNA: TGTGCCAGCAGCAGACAGGGATATGGCTACACCTTC
J gene: TRBJ1-2; CDR3 length: 15; V gene: TRBV5-6; D gene: TRBD1; clone size: -; CDR3 protein: CVSSLRTGDFYGYTF; CDR3 DNA: TGTGTCAGCAGCTTACGGACAGGGGATTTCTATGGCTACACCTTC
J gene: TRBJ2-5; CDR3 length: 14; V gene: TRBV6-5; D gene: -; clone size: few; CDR3 protein: CASRGVGDIETQYF; CDR3 DNA: TGTGCCAGCAGGGGGGTGGGGGACATTGAGACCCAGTACTTC
J gene: TRBJ1-1; CDR3 length: 15; V gene: TRBV6-1; D gene: TRBD1; clone size: few; CDR3 protein: CASSEYGTGSLEAFF; CDR3 DNA: TGTGCCAGCAGTGAATATGGGACAGGTTCTCTTGAAGCTTTCTTT
J gene: TRBJ2-3; CDR3 length: 18; V gene: TRBV5-1; D gene: TRBD2; clone size: -; CDR3 protein: CASSLASDWEGSTDTQYF; CDR3 DNA: TGCGCCAGCAGCTTGGCCAGTGACTGGGAGGGGAGCACAGATACGCAGTATTTT
J gene: TRBJ2-1; CDR3 length: 16; V gene: TRBV2; D gene: -; clone size: -; CDR3 protein: CASSVMRATRNNEQFF; CDR3 DNA: TGTGCCAGCAGTGTGATGCGGGCCACGAGAAACAATGAGCAGTTCTTC
J gene: TRBJ2-5; CDR3 length: 16; V gene: TRBV5-8; D gene: TRBD1; clone size: -; CDR3 protein: CASSGGQIGTQETQYF; CDR3 DNA: TGTGCCAGCAGCGGGGGACAGATTGGGACCCAAGAGACCCAGTACTTC
J gene: TRBJ1-1; CDR3 length: 13; V gene: TRBV10-3; D gene: -; clone size: -; CDR3 protein: CAISQGQSTEAFF; CDR3 DNA: TGTGCCATCTCTCAGGGGCAAAGCACTGAAGCTTTCTTT
J gene: TRBJ2-5; CDR3 length: 14; V gene: TRBV5-1; D gene: -; clone size: -; CDR3 protein: CASSPGSSQETQYF; CDR3 DNA: TGCGCCAGCAGCCCGGGTAGTAGTCAAGAGACCCAGTACTTC
J gene: TRBJ2-6; CDR3 length: 14; V gene: TRBV29-1; D gene: TRBD1; clone size: -; CDR3 protein: CSVVTGAGANVLTF; CDR3 DNA: TGCAGCGTAGTCACAGGGGCTGGGGCCAACGTCCTGACTTTC
J gene: TRBJ2-2; CDR3 length: 16; V gene: TRBV7-2; D gene: TRBD2; clone size: -; CDR3 protein: CASSLSLALADGELFF; CDR3 DNA: TGTGCCAGCAGCTTAAGCCTGGCCCTAGCGGACGGGGAGCTGTTTTTT
J gene: TRBJ1-1; CDR3 length: 14; V gene: TRBV6-1; D gene: TRBD1; clone size: -; CDR3 protein: CASSEGTGNTEAFF; CDR3 DNA: TGTGCCAGCAGTGAAGGGACAGGGAACACTGAAGCTTTCTTT
J gene: TRBJ2-3; CDR3 length: 14; V gene: TRBV29-1; D gene: -; clone size: once; CDR3 protein: CSVDGRDSADTQYF; CDR3 DNA: TGCAGCGTTGATGGGAGAGACTCTGCAGATACGCAGTATTTT
J gene: TRBJ2-7; CDR3 length: 16; V gene: TRBV5-4; D gene: TRBD2; clone size: once; CDR3 protein: CASSLGLAGGPYEQYF; CDR3 DNA: TGTGCCAGCAGCTTGGGGTTAGCGGGAGGTCCTTACGAGCAGTACTTC
J gene: TRBJ1-5; CDR3 length: 16; V gene: TRBV4-3; D gene: -; clone size: once; CDR3 protein: CASSQGATEYNQPQHF; CDR3 DNA: TGCGCCAGCAGCCAAGGGGCGACAGAATACAATCAGCCCCAGCATTTT
J gene: TRBJ1-2; CDR3 length: 14; V gene: TRBV7-8; D gene: TRBD1; clone size: -; CDR3 protein: CASSQAGGNYGYTF; CDR3 DNA: TGTGCCAGCAGCCAAGCAGGGGGTAACTATGGCTACACCTTC
J gene: TRBJ2-3; CDR3 length: 14; V gene: TRBV28; D gene: -; clone size: -; CDR3 protein: CASSLGGSADTQYF; CDR3 DNA: TGTGCCAGCAGTTTAGGTGGGAGCGCAGATACGCAGTATTTT
J gene: TRBJ2-2; CDR3 length: 14; V gene: TRBV28; D gene: -; clone size: -; CDR3 protein: CASSLIWDTGELFF; CDR3 DNA: TGTGCCAGCAGCTTAATCTGGGACACCGGGGAGCTGTTTTTT
J gene: TRBJ2-7; CDR3 length: 14; V gene: TRBV29-1; D gene: -; clone size: -; CDR3 protein: CSVEGGRGTYEQYF; CDR3 DNA: TGCAGCGTTGAAGGAGGTAGGGGAACCTACGAGCAGTACTTC